This entry features one T cell receptor (beta chain) sequence. Its antigen is as yet unknown. This may be a read error, as it is one base from a much larger clone. Next came a second PCR, run for about 6 to 11 cycles, which used a sample-barcoded 5' primer along with a J-beta primer mix. Tagging of each cDNA molecule was performed by a template-switch adaptor with 12 random nucleotides. TCRdb processed the 5' RACE reads anew with MiXCR; each CDR3 protein has one entry. This sample carries 590,000 or so distinct CDR3 sequences, around 31% of them seen once, and the ten largest clones take more than 15%. Germline V gene data show CDR1 as SGHDT and CDR2 as YYEEEE. The CDR3 is made up of 17 amino acids. This record comes from a study of blood T cells in healthy people across ages. Study findings and constraints: Percentage of naive T cells showed a strong correlation with TCR beta diversity.

The TCR comes from a woman aged 80 or older in good health. Sequenced input: blood. This chain joins TRBV5-6 and TRBJ2-5; 12 bases fit TRBD1. The better agreement between TRBJ2-7 and the DNA end casts doubt on the J call. As DNA, the CDR3 is TGTGCCAGCAGCTCATTAGGTCGGGGACAGGGGGCGGCCGAGCAGTACTTC. It translates to CASSSLGRGQGAAEQYF.